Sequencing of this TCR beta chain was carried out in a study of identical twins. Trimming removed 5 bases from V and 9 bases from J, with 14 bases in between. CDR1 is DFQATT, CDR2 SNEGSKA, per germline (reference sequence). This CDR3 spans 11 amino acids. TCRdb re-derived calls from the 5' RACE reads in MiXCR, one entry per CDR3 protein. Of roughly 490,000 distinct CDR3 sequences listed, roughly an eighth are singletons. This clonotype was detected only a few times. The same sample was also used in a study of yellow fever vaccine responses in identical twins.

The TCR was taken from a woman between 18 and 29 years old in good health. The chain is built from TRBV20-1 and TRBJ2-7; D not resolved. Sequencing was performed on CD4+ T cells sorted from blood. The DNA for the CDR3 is TGCAGTGCTGCTCAGTCTATCGGGCAGTACTTC. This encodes CSAAQSIGQYF.